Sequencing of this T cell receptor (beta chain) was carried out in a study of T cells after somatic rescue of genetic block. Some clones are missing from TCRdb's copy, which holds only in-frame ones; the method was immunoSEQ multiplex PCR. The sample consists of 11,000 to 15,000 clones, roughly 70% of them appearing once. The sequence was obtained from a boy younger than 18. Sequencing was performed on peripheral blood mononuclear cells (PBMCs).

Written as DNA, the CDR3 is TGCGCCAGCAGCCCACTAGCAGTAGGAGATACGCAGTATTTT. Translation: CASSPLAVGDTQYF. The chain links TRBV5-1 to TRBJ2-3; D perhaps matches TRBD2 (6 bases). The V gene's germline CDR1 is SGHRS and CDR2 YFSETQ. V was clipped by 4 bases and J by 5 bases, with 14 bases between them. The CDR3 spans 14 residues.